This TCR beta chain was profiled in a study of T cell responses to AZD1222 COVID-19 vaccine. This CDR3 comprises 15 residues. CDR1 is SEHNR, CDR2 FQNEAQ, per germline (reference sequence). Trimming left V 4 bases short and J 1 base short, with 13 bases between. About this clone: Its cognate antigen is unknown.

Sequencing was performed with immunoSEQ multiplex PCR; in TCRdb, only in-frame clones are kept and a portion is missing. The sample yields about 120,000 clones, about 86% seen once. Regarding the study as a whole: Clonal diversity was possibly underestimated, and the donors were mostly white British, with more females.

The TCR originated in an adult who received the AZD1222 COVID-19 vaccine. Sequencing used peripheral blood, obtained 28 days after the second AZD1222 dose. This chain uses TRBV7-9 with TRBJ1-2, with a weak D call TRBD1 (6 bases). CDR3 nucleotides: TGTGCCAGCAGCTATTCCGGGACAAATAACTATGGCTACACCTTC. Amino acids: CASSYSGTNNYGYTF. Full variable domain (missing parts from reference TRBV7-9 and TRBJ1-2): DTGVSQNPRHKITKRGQNVTFRCDPISEHNRLYWYRQTLGQGPEFLTYFQNEAQLEKSRLLSDRFSAERPKGSFSTLEIQRTEQGDSAMYLCASSYSGTNNYGYTFGSGTRLTVV.